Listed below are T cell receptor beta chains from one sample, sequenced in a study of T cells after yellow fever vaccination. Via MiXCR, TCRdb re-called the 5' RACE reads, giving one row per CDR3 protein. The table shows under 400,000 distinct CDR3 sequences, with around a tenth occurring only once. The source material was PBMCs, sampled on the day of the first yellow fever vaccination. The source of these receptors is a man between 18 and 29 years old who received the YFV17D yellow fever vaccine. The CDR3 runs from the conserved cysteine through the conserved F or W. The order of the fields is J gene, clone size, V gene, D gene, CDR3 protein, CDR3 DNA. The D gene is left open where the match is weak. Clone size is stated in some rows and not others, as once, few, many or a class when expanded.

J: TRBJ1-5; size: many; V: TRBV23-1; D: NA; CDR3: CAREDYSNQPQHF; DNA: TGCGCCAGGGAGGATTATAGCAATCAGCCCCAGCATTTT
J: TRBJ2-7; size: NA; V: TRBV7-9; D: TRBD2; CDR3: CASSWEGSGDEQYF; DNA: TGTGCCAGCAGCTGGGAGGGGTCCGGGGACGAGCAGTACTTC
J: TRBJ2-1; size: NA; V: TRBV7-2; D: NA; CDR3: CASSLSRANNEQFF; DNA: TGTGCCAGCAGCTTATCTCGCGCAAACAATGAGCAGTTCTTC
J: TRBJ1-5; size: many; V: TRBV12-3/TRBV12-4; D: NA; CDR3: CASSLQFQGNQPQHF; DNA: TGTGCCAGCAGTTTACAGTTCCAGGGGAATCAGCCCCAGCATTTT
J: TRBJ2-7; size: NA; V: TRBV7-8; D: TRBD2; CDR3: CASSWTSGGNYEQYF; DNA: TGTGCCAGCAGCTGGACTAGCGGGGGCAACTACGAGCAGTACTTC
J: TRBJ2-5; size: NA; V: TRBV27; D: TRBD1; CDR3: CASSLSDRARETQYF; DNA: TGTGCCAGCAGTTTATCGGACAGGGCCCGAGAGACCCAGTACTTC
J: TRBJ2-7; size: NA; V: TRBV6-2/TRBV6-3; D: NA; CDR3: CASSYSLRGQSYEQYF; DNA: TGTGCCAGCAGTTACTCGTTACGGGGTCAATCCTACGAGCAGTACTTC
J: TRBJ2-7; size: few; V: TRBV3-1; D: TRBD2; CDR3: CASSQFSGAAYF; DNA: TGTGCCAGCAGCCAATTTAGCGGGGCGGCGTACTTC
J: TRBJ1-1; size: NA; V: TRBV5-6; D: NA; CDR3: CASSLTGAFEAFF; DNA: TGTGCCAGCAGCTTAACGGGTGCCTTTGAAGCTTTCTTT
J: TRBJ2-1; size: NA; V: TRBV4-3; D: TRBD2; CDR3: CASSQDESGGAYNEQFF; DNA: TGCGCCAGCAGCCAAGATGAAAGCGGGGGGGCCTACAATGAGCAGTTCTTC
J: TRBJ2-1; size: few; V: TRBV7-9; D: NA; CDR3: CASSLSYGSGEQFF; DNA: TGTGCCAGCAGCTTGTCGTACGGGTCAGGTGAGCAGTTCTTC
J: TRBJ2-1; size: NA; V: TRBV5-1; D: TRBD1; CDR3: CASSLAPGQISYNEQFF; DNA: TGCGCCAGCAGCTTGGCCCCGGGACAGATCTCCTACAATGAGCAGTTCTTC
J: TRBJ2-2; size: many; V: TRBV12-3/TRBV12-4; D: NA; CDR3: CASSPGSGELFF; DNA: TGTGCCAGCAGTCCCGGGAGTGGGGAGCTGTTTTTT
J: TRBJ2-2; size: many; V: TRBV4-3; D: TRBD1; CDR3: CASSQVNRGWGTGELFF; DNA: TGCGCCAGCAGCCAAGTTAACAGGGGTTGGGGGACCGGGGAGCTGTTTTTT
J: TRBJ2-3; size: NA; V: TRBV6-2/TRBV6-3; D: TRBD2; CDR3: CASIPLPAGGQEDTQYF; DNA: TGTGCCAGCATCCCCCTCCCGGCGGGGGGGCAAGAAGATACGCAGTATTTT
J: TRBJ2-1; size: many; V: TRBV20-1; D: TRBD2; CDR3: CSAPIAGGLTPERFF; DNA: TGCAGTGCTCCGATAGCGGGGGGGCTAACCCCCGAGCGGTTCTTC
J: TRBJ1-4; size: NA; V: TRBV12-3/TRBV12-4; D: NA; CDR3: CARSFLRGEKLFF; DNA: TGTGCCAGAAGTTTTTTGAGGGGTGAAAAACTGTTTTTT
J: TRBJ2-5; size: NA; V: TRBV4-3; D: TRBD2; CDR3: CASSQGPSGGQETQYF; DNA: TGCGCCAGCAGCCAAGGGCCGAGCGGGGGCCAAGAGACCCAGTACTTC
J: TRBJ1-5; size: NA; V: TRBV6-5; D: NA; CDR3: CASSTSEGANQPQHF; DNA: NA
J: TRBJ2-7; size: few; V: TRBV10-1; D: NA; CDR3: CASSFEERTYEQYF; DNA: TGCGCCAGCAGTTTCGAGGAGAGGACCTACGAGCAGTACTTC
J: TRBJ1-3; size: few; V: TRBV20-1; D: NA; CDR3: CSAPINSGNTIYF; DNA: TGCAGTGCACCAATTAACTCTGGAAACACCATATATTTT
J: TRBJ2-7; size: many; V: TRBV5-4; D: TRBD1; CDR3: CASSFGDRVFYEQYF; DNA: TGTGCCAGCAGCTTTGGGGACAGGGTTTTCTACGAGCAGTACTTC
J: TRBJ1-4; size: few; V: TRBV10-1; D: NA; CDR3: CASSGTPYEKLFF; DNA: TGCGCCAGCAGCGGGACACCATATGAAAAACTGTTTTTT
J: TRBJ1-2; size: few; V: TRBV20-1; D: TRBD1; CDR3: CSAYKGAPGRDGYTF; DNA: TGCAGTGCTTATAAGGGGGCTCCTGGTCGGGATGGCTACACCTTC
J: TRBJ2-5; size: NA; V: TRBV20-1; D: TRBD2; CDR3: CSARDRRGLAGQETQYF; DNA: TGCAGTGCTAGAGACAGAAGGGGACTAGCGGGGCAAGAGACCCAGTACTTC
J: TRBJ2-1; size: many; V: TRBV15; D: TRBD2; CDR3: CATSRARGGSDNEQFF; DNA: TGTGCCACCAGCAGGGCCCGGGGGGGGTCGGACAATGAGCAGTTCTTC
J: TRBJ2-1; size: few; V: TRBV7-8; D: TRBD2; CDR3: CASSSRTSGDYNEQFF; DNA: TGTGCCAGCAGCTCAAGGACTAGCGGGGACTACAATGAGCAGTTCTTC
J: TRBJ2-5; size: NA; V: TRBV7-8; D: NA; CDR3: CASSLARGGLETQYF; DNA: TGTGCCAGCAGCTTAGCGCGAGGCGGGTTAGAGACCCAGTACTTC
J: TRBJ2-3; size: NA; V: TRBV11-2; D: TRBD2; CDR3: CASSLGGAGLVTDTQYF; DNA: TGTGCCAGCAGCTTAGGCGGCGCGGGACTAGTAACAGATACGCAGTATTTT
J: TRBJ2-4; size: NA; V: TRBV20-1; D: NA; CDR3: CSARDPMGADIQYF; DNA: TGCAGTGCTAGAGATCCAATGGGGGCCGACATTCAGTACTTC
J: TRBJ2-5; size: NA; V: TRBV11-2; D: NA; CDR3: CASSSPPVVVGETQYF; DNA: TGTGCCAGCAGCAGCCCACCGGTGGTGGTAGGGGAGACCCAGTACTTC
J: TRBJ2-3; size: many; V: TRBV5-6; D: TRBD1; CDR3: CASSLGGQGLDTQYF; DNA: TGTGCCAGCAGCTTGGGGGGACAGGGCTTGGATACGCAGTATTTT
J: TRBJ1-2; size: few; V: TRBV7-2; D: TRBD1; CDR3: CASSPDRGRNYGYTF; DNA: TGTGCCAGCAGCCCAGACAGGGGGCGCAACTATGGCTACACCTTC
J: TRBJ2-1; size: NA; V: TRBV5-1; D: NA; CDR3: CASSFEGHNEQFF; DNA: TGCGCCAGCAGCTTTGAAGGACACAATGAGCAGTTCTTC
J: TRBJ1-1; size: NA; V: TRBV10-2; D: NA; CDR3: CASSRNANTEAFF; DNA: TGCGCCAGCTCTAGGAATGCGAACACTGAAGCTTTCTTT
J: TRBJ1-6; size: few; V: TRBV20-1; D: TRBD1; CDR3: CSARGQGVSSYNSPLHF; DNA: TGCAGTGCTAGAGGACAGGGTGTAAGCTCCTATAATTCACCCCTCCACTTT
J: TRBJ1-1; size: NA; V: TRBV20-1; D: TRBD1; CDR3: CSAKGQLNTEAFF; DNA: TGCAGTGCTAAGGGACAGCTGAACACTGAAGCTTTCTTT
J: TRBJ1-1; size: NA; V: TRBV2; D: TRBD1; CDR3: CASRDRTQNTEAFF; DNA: TGTGCCAGCCGGGACAGGACGCAGAACACTGAAGCTTTCTTT
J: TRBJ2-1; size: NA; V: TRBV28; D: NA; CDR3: CASSGALGRGRNEQFF; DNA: TGTGCCAGCAGTGGGGCGCTGGGCCGTGGTCGCAATGAGCAGTTCTTC
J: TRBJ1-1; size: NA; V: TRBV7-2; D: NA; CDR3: CASSLAYNFDTEAFF; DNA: TGTGCCAGCAGCTTAGCTTACAATTTTGACACTGAAGCTTTCTTT
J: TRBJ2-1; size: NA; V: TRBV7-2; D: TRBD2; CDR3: CASSFTSGGLTYNEQFF; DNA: TGTGCCAGCAGCTTTACTAGCGGGGGACTGACGTACAATGAGCAGTTCTTC
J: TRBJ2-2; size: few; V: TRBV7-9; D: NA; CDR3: CAIRGVGELFF; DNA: TGTGCCATCAGGGGAGTCGGGGAGCTGTTTTTT
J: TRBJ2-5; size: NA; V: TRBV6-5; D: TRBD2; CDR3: CASSSYSGGAARQTQYF; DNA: TGTGCCAGCAGTTCTTATAGCGGGGGGGCTGCGAGGCAGACCCAGTACTTC
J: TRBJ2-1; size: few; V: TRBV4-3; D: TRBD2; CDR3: CASSQDMATLAGGHNEQFF; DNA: TGCGCCAGCAGCCAAGATATGGCGACTTTAGCGGGGGGGCACAATGAGCAGTTCTTC
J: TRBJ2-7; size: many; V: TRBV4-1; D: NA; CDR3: CASSRRIWVHEQYF; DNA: TGCGCCAGCAGCCGACGCATTTGGGTCCACGAGCAGTACTTC
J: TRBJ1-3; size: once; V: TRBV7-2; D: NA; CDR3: CASSLAPTQAGNTIYF; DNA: TGTGCCAGCAGCTTAGCCCCCACCCAGGCTGGAAACACCATATATTTT